This T cell receptor beta chain was captured by sequencing in a study of Ad26.COV2.S vaccination and SARS-CoV-2 variants. Overall study results and limits: Analyses that measured TCR breadth and depth may have underestimated total T cell responses. Spike-specific TCR breadth was greater in vaccine than placebo recipients.

TCRdb keeps only in-frame clones here, not all; method: immunoSEQ multiplex PCR. This table holds approximately 340,000 clones, 70% to 90% found once. With regard to this clone: The antigen is unknown.

Germline V CDR1 and CDR2: SEHNR, FQNEAQ (reference sequence). Trimming pared 3 bases from V and 3 bases from J, leaving 12 bases between. This CDR3 spans 15 amino acids. Documented treatment: roughly 18 received Ad26.COV2.S at low or high dose, single or two shots; about five received placebo; per-sample allocation not given. On day 63 after the first injection, vaccine and placebo recipients gave samples. An Ad26 vector expressing Wuhan-strain SARS-CoV-2 spike served as the vaccine. This sequence originates from a person between 18 and 65 years old who received the Ad26.COV2.S COVID-19 vaccine or a placebo. The sequencing used peripheral blood, collected in a trial of Ad26.COV2.S vaccine versus placebo. The chain couples TRBV7-9 to TRBJ1-3; D unclear. DNA for the CDR3: TGTGCCAGCAGCTTGGGCCAGCAGATTGGAAACACCATATATTTT. Its protein product is CASSLGQQIGNTIYF.